The T cell receptor beta chain under discussion was sequenced for a study of post-analysis software for immune sequencing data. General study findings and limits: Five or six TRBV segments, including TRBV5-6, TRBV5-1 and TRBV20-1, were more frequent in patients than controls. Strong co-clustering by F measure linked samples that shared a preparation batch. Significantly lower normalized Chao1 diversity was seen in multiple sclerosis patients than in controls.

This clonotype was seen only a few times. Its antigen is still unknown. V lost 1 base and J 5 bases, leaving 12 bases between the germline ends. This CDR3 is 15 amino acids long. CDR1 MGHRA and CDR2 YSYEKL come from the germline V gene. The authors incorporated unique molecular identifiers into the TCR beta cDNA libraries. Starting from roughly 1 to 10 million T cells, the study yielded approximately 460,000 cDNA molecules. TCRdb re-analysed the PCR reads in MiXCR, keeping a single row per CDR3 protein. The sample includes roughly 620,000 distinct CDR3 sequences, about 40% of them seen just once. V usage is TRBV4-1 and J usage is TRBJ2-4; maybe TRBD1 (6 bases). This TCR came from a girl aged 10 to 17 with multiple sclerosis. The sequenced sample consisted of blood. CDR3 loop: CASSQAPGAENIQYF. The CDR3, as DNA: TGCGCCAGCAGCCAAGCGCCAGGGGCGGAAAACATTCAGTACTTC.